The 21 T cell receptor beta chains in this list originate from one sample, sequenced in a study of neoadjuvant anti-PD-1 for oral cavity cancer. This sample's time point: after neoadjuvant nivolumab, at surgical resection. Libraries were prepared by immunoSEQ multiplex PCR; TCRdb keeps only in-frame clonotypes and omits some of them. The repertoire holds about 12,000 clones, with 71% as singletons. The sequencing here drew on PBMCs, taken after nivolumab (anti-PD-1) treatment. The receptors shown here come from a person aged 35 to 85 with oral cavity squamous cell carcinoma.

The CDR3 sequence: CASSDHLDRGDYGYTF. DNA of the CDR3: TGTGCCAGCAGTGATCACCTCGACAGGGGGGACTATGGCTACACCTTC. The chain joins TRBV2 to TRBJ1-2; 9 bases match TRBD1. This CDR3 spans 16 amino acids. Losses at the gene ends were 3 bases for V and 3 bases for J; bases not matched to a gene: 8. Per germline, CDR1 SNHLY and CDR2 FYNNEI.

A few counts support this clone. The V call is TRBV4-2, the J call TRBJ1-1, with D possibly matching TRBD1 (6 bases). Trimming removed 5 bases at V and 4 bases at J, with 11 bases between. Germline V gene data show CDR1 as LGHNA and CDR2 as YNFKEQ. The CDR3 length is 13 residues. CDR3 nucleotides: TGTGCCAGCAGCGGGGGCCCGGGCACTGAAGCTTTCTTT. Encoded protein: CASSGGPGTEAFF.

The chain has TRBV27 and TRBJ1-5, with D possibly TRBD1 on 6 matching bases. Trimming removed 6 bases at V and 4 bases at J, with 16 bases between. This CDR3 region has 15 residues. Looked up from germline, CDR1 is MNHEY and CDR2 is SMNVEV (reference sequence). The CDR3: CASSHQGRGNQPQHF. The CDR3 DNA reads as TGTGCCAGCAGCCATCAGGGGAGGGGGAATCAGCCCCAGCATTTT.

The V and J genes are TRBV5-8 and TRBJ1-5; D unresolved. V was clipped by 6 bases and J by 4 bases, with 5 bases between them. The germline CDR1 and CDR2 sequences are SGHTS and YDEGEE. The CDR3 consists of 11 residues. The CDR3 coding sequence is TGTGCCAGCAATTTTAATCAGCCCCAGCATTTT. Protein: CASNFNQPQHF.

This clone has a handful of counts. The chain combines TRBV5-1 with TRBJ2-3; tentative D call: TRBD2 (6 bases). Trimming took 6 bases from V and 2 from J, leaving 10 bases between them. The CDR3 extends over 13 amino acids. The V gene's germline CDR1 is SGHRS and CDR2 YFSETQ. In DNA form, the CDR3 reads TGCGCCAGCAAGGAGGGCCACACAGATACGCAGTATTTT. It encodes CASKEGHTDTQYF.

The chain links TRBV14 to TRBJ2-7; D is undetermined. Per germline, CDR1 SGHDN and CDR2 FVKESK. CDR3 length: 15 amino acids. Trimming pared 6 bases from V and 3 bases from J, leaving 18 bases between. The CDR3 bases are TGTGCCAGCAGAAGAGAGTCAACCCCTTACTACGAGCAGTACTTC. It yields the protein CASRRESTPYYEQYF.

V is TRBV7-9 and J is TRBJ1-1; D is uncertain. The CDR3 has 15 residues. V lost 1 base, J lost 5 bases, and 14 bases lay in between. Germline CDR1 is SEHNR and CDR2 is FQNEAQ (reference sequence). The CDR3 DNA reads TGTGCCAGCAGCTTAGTGACGTCGGTAAGGACTGAAGCTTTCTTT. Translated, it gives CASSLVTSVRTEAFF.

This clone has only one observation. The V gene is TRBV5-1, the J gene TRBJ2-1; 8 nucleotides line up with TRBD2. The CDR3 has 16 residues. CDR1 and CDR2 from the germline V gene are SGHRS and YFSETQ. Trimming removed 1 base from V and 9 bases from J; junction bases left unmatched: 12. The CDR3, as DNA: TGCGCCAGCAGCTTGAGGTCCAGCGGGGGTCTTGGTGAGCAGTTCTTC. Protein: CASSLRSSGGLGEQFF.

The V call is TRBV7-9, the J call TRBJ1-1, with a tentative D call TRBD1 (6 bases). V lost 2 bases, J lost 1 base, and 11 bases lay in between. Germline V gene sequence: CDR1 SEHNR, CDR2 FQNEAQ (reference sequence). This CDR3 is 15 amino acids long. The CDR3 is CASSLSGQRNTEAFF. The CDR3 coding sequence is TGTGCCAGCAGCTTAAGCGGACAGCGGAACACTGAAGCTTTCTTT. The variable domain in full, completed from reference TRBV7-9 and TRBJ1-1, reads DTGVSQNPRHKITKRGQNVTFRCDPISEHNRLYWYRQTLGQGPEFLTYFQNEAQLEKSRLLSDRFSAERPKGSFSTLEIQRTEQGDSAMYLCASSLSGQRNTEAFFGQGTRLTVV.

This chain links TRBV5-4 with TRBJ2-3; TRBD1 agrees at 7 bases. The CDR3 is made up of 17 amino acids. Per the germline V gene, CDR1 is SGHNT and CDR2 is YYREEE (reference sequence). J lost 3 bases, V lost 2 bases, and 12 bases had no gene match. The CDR3 region is CASSFGAGGFGTDTQYF. The CDR3 DNA is TGTGCCAGCAGCTTTGGGGCAGGGGGATTTGGGACAGATACGCAGTATTTT. The full variable domain, rest sourced from reference TRBV5-4 and TRBJ2-3, is ETGVTQSPTHLIKTRGQQVTLRCSSQSGHNTVSWYQQALGQGPQFIFQYYREEENGRGNFPPRFSGLQFPNYSSELNVNALELDDSALYLCASSFGAGGFGTDTQYFGPGTRLTVL.

J is TRBJ2-7 and V is TRBV28; no firm D call. The CDR3 covers 11 residues. V lost 4 bases and J lost 2, with 3 bases in between. In germline, CDR1 is MDHEN, CDR2 SYDVKM. For the CDR3, the DNA is TGTGCCAGCAGTTATGCCTACGAGCAGTACTTC. Its translation is CASSYAYEQYF.

The V gene is TRBV5-1, the J gene TRBJ2-2; weak D call: TRBD2 (5 bases). With 1 base removed from V and 1 base from J, the gap between germline ends came to 11 bases. Germline V gives CDR1 SGHRS, CDR2 YFSETQ. The CDR3 length is 16 residues. The CDR3 is CASSLQMDLNTGELFF. The DNA for the CDR3 is TGCGCCAGCAGCTTGCAAATGGACTTGAACACCGGGGAGCTGTTTTTT. Complete variable domain (other parts from reference TRBV5-1 and TRBJ2-2): KAGVTQTPRYLIKTRGQQVTLSCSPISGHRSVSWYQQTPGQGLQFLFEYFSETQRNKGNFPGRFSGRQFSNSRSEMNVSTLELGDSALYLCASSLQMDLNTGELFFGEGSRLTVL.

This clone was picked up a small number of times. CDR3 amino acids: CASSSGGAYEQYF. CDR3 sequence (DNA): TGTGCCAGTAGTAGCGGGGGGGCGTACGAGCAGTACTTC. The V and J genes are TRBV9 and TRBJ2-7, with TRBD2 identical over 11 bases. Germline assignment: CDR1 SGDLS and CDR2 YYNGEE. The ends lost 8 bases at V and 4 bases at J; junction bases unmatched: 5. CDR3 length equals 13 residues. Using reference TRBV9 and TRBJ2-7 for the parts outside the CDR3, the full variable domain is DSGVTQTPKHLITATGQRVTLRCSPRSGDLSVYWYQQSLDQGLQFLIQYYNGEERAKGNILERFSAQQFPDLHSELNLSSLELGDSALYFCASSSGGAYEQYFGPGTRLTVT.

This clone was seen only a few times. The gene calls are TRBV7-2 and TRBJ2-7; D remains unclear. The CDR3 is made up of 14 amino acids. Germline assignment: CDR1 SGHTA and CDR2 FQGNSA. Trimming removed 1 base from V and 0 bases from J, with 7 bases in between. CDR3 DNA: TGTGCCAGCAGCTTAGGTATTAGCTCCTACGAGCAGTACTTC. It encodes CASSLGISSYEQYF.

The table lists this clone with a few counts. V usage is TRBV7-9 and J usage is TRBJ1-3; no reliable D call. The CDR3 has 15 residues. The V end lost 7 bases, the J end lost 10 bases, and 23 bases lay between the germline ends. Per the germline V gene, CDR1 is SEHNR and CDR2 is FQNEAQ (reference sequence). CDR3 nucleotide sequence: TGTGCCAGCAAGGGTCAGCGGGGTAGAGTTGGAACCATATATTTT. Translated, it gives CASKGQRGRVGTIYF.

The chain uses TRBV27 and TRBJ2-7, with D tentatively TRBD1 (5 bases). The CDR3 has 20 amino acids. Per germline, CDR1 MNHEY and CDR2 SMNVEV (reference sequence). V lost 3 bases and J lost 3, with 30 bases in between. CDR3 nucleotides: TGTGCCAGCAGTTTCGATCTGGGGCCCTATATTTGGGCTCCCGACTACGAGCAGTACTTC. It is translated as CASSFDLGPYIWAPDYEQYF.

There are a few counts of this clone. The chain combines TRBV7-7 with TRBJ2-1, with 9 bases matching TRBD2. The CDR3 contains 15 residues. Germline CDR1 reads SSHAT; CDR2 reads FNYEAQ (reference sequence). With 5 bases clipped from V and 10 bases from J, the junction kept 12 bases outside the gene matches. CDR3 in DNA: TGTGCCAGCAGCCAGGGGACTAGCAGGACGGACGAGCAGTTCTTC. Protein sequence: CASSQGTSRTDEQFF.

The gene calls are TRBV19 and TRBJ1-3; no reliable D call. CDR3 length: 13 residues. Trimming took off 6 bases at V and 6 bases at J, with 12 bases between the two ends. The germline CDR1 and CDR2 sequences are LNHDA and SQIVND (reference sequence). As DNA, the CDR3 is TGTGCCAGTAGAGGCGTGTCCGTAAACACCATATATTTT. Protein sequence: CASRGVSVNTIYF.

The CDR3 here is CASSLAGTETGGAGNTIYF. The CDR3 coding sequence is TGCGCCAGCAGCTTGGCCGGTACCGAGACAGGGGGCGCCGGAAACACCATATATTTT. The gene calls are TRBV5-1 and TRBJ1-3, with 10 bases that match TRBD1. Germline V lookup: CDR1 SGHRS, CDR2 YFSETQ. This CDR3 has 19 residues. The V segment lost 0 bases and the J segment 4 bases; nucleotides outside the gene matches: 13.

This clone occurred once. This rearrangement joins TRBV11-2 to TRBJ2-3, with 9 bases that match TRBD2. After removal of 3 bases from V and 2 bases from J, the junction contained 9 bases not matched to a gene. The CDR3 length is 17 residues. Per the germline V gene, CDR1 is SGHAT and CDR2 is FQNNGV. This CDR3 is CASSFMEAGGFTDTQYF. The CDR3 DNA sequence: TGTGCCAGCAGCTTTATGGAAGCGGGAGGTTTCACAGATACGCAGTATTTT. Looking up the rest from reference TRBV11-2 and TRBJ2-3 gives the full variable domain: EAGVAQSPRYKIIEKRQSVAFWCNPISGHATLYWYQQILGQGPKLLIQFQNNGVVDDSQLPKDRFSAERLKGVDSTLKIQPAKLEDSAVYLCASSFMEAGGFTDTQYFGPGTRLTVL.

The chain links TRBV6-4 to TRBJ1-1, with D hard to call. CDR1 MRHNA and CDR2 SNTAGT come from the germline V gene. The CDR3 runs to 13 residues. Trimming shortened V by 4 bases and J by 11 bases, and 17 bases separated the two germline ends. CDR3 DNA sequence: TGTGCCAGCAGTGTATGGACCCCTGTCGGGGCTTTCTTT. Its protein product is CASSVWTPVGAFF.